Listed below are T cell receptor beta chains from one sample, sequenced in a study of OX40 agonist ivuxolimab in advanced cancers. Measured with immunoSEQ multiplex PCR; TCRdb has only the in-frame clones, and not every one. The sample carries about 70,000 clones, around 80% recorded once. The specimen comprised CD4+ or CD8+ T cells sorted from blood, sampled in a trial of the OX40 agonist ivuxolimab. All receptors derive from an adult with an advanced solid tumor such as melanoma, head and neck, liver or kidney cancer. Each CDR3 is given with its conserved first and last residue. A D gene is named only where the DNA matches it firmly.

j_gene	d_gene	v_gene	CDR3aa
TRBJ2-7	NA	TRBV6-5	CASSVDGTRVSEQYF
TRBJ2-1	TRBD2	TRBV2	CASSGTSGIEQFF
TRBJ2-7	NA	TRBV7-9	CASSSRVSYEQYF
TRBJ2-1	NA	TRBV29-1	CSGRDLYNEQFF
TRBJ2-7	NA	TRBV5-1	CASSPLRDEQYF
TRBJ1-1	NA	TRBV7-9	CASSLSTGNTEAFF
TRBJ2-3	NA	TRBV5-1	CASSFGATDTQYF
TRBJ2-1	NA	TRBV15	CATSRPQEVNEQFF
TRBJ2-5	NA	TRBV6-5	CASSYRREETQYF
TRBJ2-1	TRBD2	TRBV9	CASSISGTSGYEQFF
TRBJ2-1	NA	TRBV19	CASSRGLYNEQFF
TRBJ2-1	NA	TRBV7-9	CASSSGGAGAYNEQFF
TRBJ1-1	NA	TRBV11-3	CASSSSGMNTEAFF
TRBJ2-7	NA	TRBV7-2	CASRPNRVSYEQYF
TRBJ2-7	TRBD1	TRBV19	CASSIDRGSYEQYF
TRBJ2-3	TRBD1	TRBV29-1	CSAGTDTDTQYF
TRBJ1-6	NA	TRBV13	CASSIYRVNSPLHF
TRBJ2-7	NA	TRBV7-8	CASSLGPGNYEQYF
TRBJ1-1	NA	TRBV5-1	CASSFRPHTGTGSEAFF
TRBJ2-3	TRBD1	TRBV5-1	CASMGQGLDTQYF
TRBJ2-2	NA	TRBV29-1	CSVEGRTGELFF
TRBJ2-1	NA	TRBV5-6	CASSLRWGSGRLDEQFF
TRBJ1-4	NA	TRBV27	CASSRDTRRATNEKLFF
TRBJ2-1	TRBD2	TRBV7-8	CASSDLGTSGKIWDEQFF
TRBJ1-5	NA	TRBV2	CASSEDIGRNQPQHF
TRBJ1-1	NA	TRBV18	CASSPRQVTQGNTEAFF
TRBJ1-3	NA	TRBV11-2	CASSPGYSGNTIYF
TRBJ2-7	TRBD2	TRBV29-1	CSVEGLTSGNYEQYF
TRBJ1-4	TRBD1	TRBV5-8	CASSRLSGTGNEKLFF
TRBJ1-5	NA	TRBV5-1	CASSLDVGRNQPQHF
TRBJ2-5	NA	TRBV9	CASRSREQESQETQYF
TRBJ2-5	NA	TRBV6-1	CASSEFGTQETQYF
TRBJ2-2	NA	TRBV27	CASTAGTRKNTGELFF
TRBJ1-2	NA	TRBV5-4	CASSLAVLASSGYTF
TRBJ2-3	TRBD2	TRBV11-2	CASSLIQRGKYTQYF
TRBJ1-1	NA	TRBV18	CASSLDRNTEAFF
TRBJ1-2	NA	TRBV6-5	CASSARHTNYGYTF
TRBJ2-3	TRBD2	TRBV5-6	CASRIRAGGSTDTQYF
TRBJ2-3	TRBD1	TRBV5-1	CASSLGGTGPDTQYF
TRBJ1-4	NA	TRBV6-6	CASSFGQTNEKLFF
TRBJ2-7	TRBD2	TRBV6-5	CASSKWTSGLYEQYF
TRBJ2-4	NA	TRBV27	CASRGSGLAKNIQYF
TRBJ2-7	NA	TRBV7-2	CASSRAYEQYF
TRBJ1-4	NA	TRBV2	CARRERAGEKLFF
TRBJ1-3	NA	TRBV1	CTSSHPGQTGNTIYF
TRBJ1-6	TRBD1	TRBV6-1	CASRGQGGSDSPLHF
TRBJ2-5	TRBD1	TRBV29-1	CSVGTGGIGETQYF
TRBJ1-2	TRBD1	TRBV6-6	CASTLTGGYYGYTF
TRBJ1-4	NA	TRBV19	CASSLFIRSELFF
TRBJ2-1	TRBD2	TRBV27	CASRESGLVNEQFF
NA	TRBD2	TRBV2	CASSDIAGPSSEQYF
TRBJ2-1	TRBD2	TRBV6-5	CASTFSGYSGGEQFF
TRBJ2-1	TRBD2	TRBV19	CASSISGTSGRRNEQFF
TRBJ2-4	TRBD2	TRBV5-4	CASSLSFGINRGLVQNIQYF
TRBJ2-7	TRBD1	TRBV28	CASSLMRGPYEQYF
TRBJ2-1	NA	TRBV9	CASSVGAGVVYNEQFF
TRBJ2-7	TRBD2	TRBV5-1	CASSRGGIAGGYEQYF
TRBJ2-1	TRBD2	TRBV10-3	CAIGLERESEQFF
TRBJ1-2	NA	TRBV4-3	CASSQDRGRYGYTF
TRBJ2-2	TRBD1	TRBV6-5	CASSSGQGAPGELFF